This TCR beta chain appears in the sequencing data of a study of cytomegalovirus exposure and HLA in healthy donors. A remark on this clone: Its antigen is currently unknown.

Use of 60 Vbeta and 13 Jbeta primers characterized the PCR. Some clones are missing from TCRdb's copy, which holds only in-frame ones; the method was immunoSEQ multiplex PCR. The sample shows 90,000 or so clones, approximately 71% of them seen only once. Findings and limits, study-wide: Rarity characterized most TCR sequences, yet some public TCRs appeared in many donors. Specific recognition of CMV antigens was confirmed in vitro for three chains (all CMV-associated). Because they were indistinguishable, some V segments, including TRBV6-2 and TRBV6-3, were excluded.

Germline loops: CDR1 SNHLY, CDR2 FYNNEI. Trimming took 6 bases from V and 1 from J; bases not matched to a gene: 5. The CDR3 has 15 residues. The genes are TRBV2 and TRBJ2-3; the match to TRBD2 covers 9 bases. The TCR originated in a woman younger than 30 in good health and CMV-seropositive. Sequencing used PBMCs. The CDR3 sequence is CASRRAGGGTDTQYF. In DNA form, the CDR3 reads TGTGCCAGCAGGCGAGCGGGGGGCGGCACAGATACGCAGTATTTT.